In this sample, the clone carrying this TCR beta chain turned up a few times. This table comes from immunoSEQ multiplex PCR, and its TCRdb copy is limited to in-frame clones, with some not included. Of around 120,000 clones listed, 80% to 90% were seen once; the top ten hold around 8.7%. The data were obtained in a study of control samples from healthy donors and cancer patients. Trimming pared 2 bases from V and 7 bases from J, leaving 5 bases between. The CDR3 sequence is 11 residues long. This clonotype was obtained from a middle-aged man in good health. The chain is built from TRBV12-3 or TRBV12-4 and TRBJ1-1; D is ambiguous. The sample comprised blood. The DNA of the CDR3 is TGTGCCAGCAGTTTACAGGTTGAAGCTTTCTTT. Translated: CASSLQVEAFF.